This paragraph covers one T cell receptor beta chain sequence. This entry belongs to a study of blood T cell repertoires in COVID-19. Study context: The United States, Italy and Spain supplied acute and convalescent COVID-19 samples. PBMCs, B-cell-depleted T cells, or T cells provided the cDNA or gDNA that made up the material.

Original processing methods: Estimation of nucleated cell counts relied on the amplification of reference gene primers. TCRdb's table, derived via immunoSEQ multiplex PCR, lists solely in-frame clones and lacks some. That table gives V, J and clone size, and the DNA gave D and trimming. The table shows approximately 170,000 clones, with around 87% occurring only once. V gave up 0 bases and J gave up 5 bases, with 11 bases separating them. The germline gives CDR1 SGDLS, CDR2 YYNGEE. The CDR3 consists of 14 residues. The Seattle site enrolled patients during active infection and followed them longitudinally.

The sequence derives from a woman over 75 with COVID-19, enrolled during active disease. This chain connects TRBV9 to TRBJ2-5; D perhaps matches TRBD2 (5 bases). The sample consisted of peripheral blood. CDR3 region: CASSVEASLETQYF. CDR3 coding DNA: TGTGCCAGCAGCGTAGAGGCTAGCTTGGAGACCCAGTACTTC.